Each of the 27 T cell receptor beta chains below was sequenced from the same sample in a study of blood T cell repertoires in COVID-19. Using immunoSEQ multiplex PCR, the repertoire was profiled, and TCRdb retains in-frame clones only, with some absent. The top ten hold 6.3% of the sample, which has some 300,000 clones, around 90% seen once. Sequenced: peripheral blood. The receptor source for this set is a woman between 50 and 59 years old with COVID-19, enrolled during active disease.

The chain recombines TRBV5-4 with TRBJ2-1; 8 bases map to TRBD2. Germline CDR1 is SGHNT and CDR2 is YYREEE (reference sequence). The CDR3 is 16 amino acids. V dropped 4 bases and J dropped 7; count of bases not matched to a gene: 13. The CDR3 sequence is CASSRPGSGRGNEQFF. The CDR3 DNA is TGTGCCAGCAGCCGACCGGGGAGCGGGAGAGGAAATGAGCAGTTCTTC.

V and J are TRBV19 and TRBJ2-7; 10 positions match TRBD1. CDR1 and CDR2 from the germline V gene are LNHDA and SQIVND (reference sequence). J gave up 4 bases and V 5 bases, and 17 bases lay outside the gene matches. The CDR3 spans 18 residues. Here the CDR3 DNA reads TGTGCCAGTAGTTATCCCTCCACCGGGACAGGGGACCTTTACGAGCAGTACTTC. Translating it yields CASSYPSTGTGDLYEQYF.

The rearrangement joins TRBV19 to TRBJ2-1; TRBD2 aligns across 10 bases. Per the germline V gene, CDR1 is LNHDA and CDR2 is SQIVND (reference sequence). Germline trimming cut 6 bases from V and 0 bases from J; bases unmatched to any gene: 2. This CDR3 contains 15 residues. CDR3 sequence reads: CASRLAGSSYNEQFF. CDR3 coding DNA: TGTGCCAGTAGACTAGCGGGGAGCTCCTACAATGAGCAGTTCTTC.

CDR3: CASSKSRGRVKETQYF. The CDR3 DNA follows: TGTGCCAGCAGCAAGAGTCGCGGGAGGGTAAAAGAGACCCAGTACTTC. The chain joins TRBV21-1 to TRBJ2-5; the table's D call, TRBD2, was not checked against the DNA. TRBV21-1 is classified as a pseudogene. There are 16 residues in the CDR3.

V gene TRBV15 combines with J gene TRBJ1-1; tentatively, D is TRBD1 (6 bases). The CDR3 runs 15 residues. Trimming removed 5 bases at V and 5 bases at J, with 18 bases between. The germline gives CDR1 LNHNV, CDR2 YYDKDF (reference sequence). The CDR3 DNA sequence: TGTGCCACCAGCCCAAGGACAGCCCAGGAGACTGAAGCTTTCTTT. This encodes CATSPRTAQETEAFF.

This sequence joins TRBV7-8 and TRBJ2-1, with 8 bases aligning to TRBD2. The CDR3 covers 16 residues. The germline CDR1 and CDR2 sequences are SGHVS and FQNEAQ. V lost 0 bases to trimming and J lost 6 bases; unmatched junction nucleotides: 7. The CDR3 is CASSLAGAGGSNEQFF. The CDR3 coding sequence is TGTGCCAGCAGCTTAGCGGGGGCGGGAGGATCCAATGAGCAGTTCTTC.

The sample holds one count of this clone. The V gene is TRBV30, the J gene TRBJ2-1, with 11 bases identical to TRBD1. The ends lost 5 bases at V and 7 bases at J; junction bases unmatched: 7. The V gene's germline CDR1 is GTSNPN and CDR2 SVGIG (reference sequence). The CDR3 has 14 residues. The CDR3 reads CAWARTGGRNEQFF. The CDR3 bases are TGTGCCTGGGCCAGGACAGGGGGCAGGAATGAGCAGTTCTTC.

Only a few counts were recorded for this clone. This rearrangement joins TRBV2 to TRBJ2-7; D ambiguous. V was trimmed by 8 bases and J by 2 bases, leaving 13 bases between them. Germline CDR1 and CDR2: SNHLY and FYNNEI. The CDR3 has 13 residues. For the CDR3, the DNA is TGTGCCAGCGCTCCGGAGCGCCCCTACGAGCAGTACTTC. Amino acids: CASAPERPYEQYF.

The V and J genes are TRBV3-1 (or the pseudogene TRBV3-2) and TRBJ2-1; tentatively, D is TRBD2 (5 bases). The CDR3 totals 14 residues. The germline V gene has CDR1 LGHDT and CDR2 YNNKEL (reference sequence). The V end lost 0 bases, the J end lost 6 bases, and 9 bases lay between the germline ends. Here the CDR3 reads CASSQDGRINEQFF. The CDR3 DNA reads TGTGCCAGCAGCCAAGATGGGAGAATCAATGAGCAGTTCTTC.

CDR3 nucleotide sequence: TGTGCCAGCAGCCCTACAGCGAACACTGAAGCTTTCTTT. Translation gives CASSPTANTEAFF. The chain has TRBV13 and TRBJ1-1; D call uncertain. Germline V lookup: CDR1 PRHDT, CDR2 FYEKMQ (reference sequence). Trimming took off 5 bases at V and 1 base at J, with 8 bases between the two ends. This CDR3 spans 13 amino acids.

The chain is built from TRBV18 and TRBJ2-7, with 7 bases lining up with TRBD1. Germline V gene lookup returns CDR1 KGHSH and CDR2 LQKENI. The ends lost 3 bases at V and 5 bases at J; junction bases unmatched: 7. CDR3 length equals 14 residues. CDR3 region: CASSPQTGNHEQYF. The DNA for the CDR3 is TGTGCCAGCTCACCCCAGACAGGGAACCACGAGCAGTACTTC.

The rearrangement joins TRBV4-2 to TRBJ2-5; TRBD2 might be the D (6 bases). Trimming left V 4 bases short and J 3 bases short, with 15 bases between. The CDR3 contains 15 residues. CDR1 and CDR2 (germline): LGHNA, YNFKEQ. The chain's CDR3 is CASSRKTSGEETQYF. CDR3 DNA: TGTGCCAGCAGCCGGAAGACTTCGGGAGAAGAGACCCAGTACTTC.

The J gene is TRBJ1-5, the V gene TRBV6-5; 9 bases map to TRBD1. Losses at the gene ends were 8 bases for V and 7 bases for J; bases not matched to a gene: 6. Germline V gene sequence: CDR1 MNHEY, CDR2 SVGAGI. The length of the CDR3 is 13 residues. This chain's CDR3 is CASAGTGIQPQHF. Here the CDR3 DNA reads TGTGCCAGCGCCGGGACAGGGATACAGCCCCAGCATTTT.

This chain uses TRBV14 with TRBJ1-6, with D maybe TRBD1 (6 bases). The germline V and J ends were trimmed by 1 base and 0 bases, with 13 bases remaining between them. The germline CDR1 and CDR2 sequences are SGHDN and FVKESK. The CDR3 is made up of 18 amino acids. The CDR3 DNA reads as TGTGCCAGCAGCCAAGGCGGGGGCAGGGGCTCCTATAATTCACCCCTCCACTTT. This gives the protein CASSQGGGRGSYNSPLHF.

In regard to this clone: This specimen includes other DNA sequences encoding the same CDR3. The chain recombines TRBV5-1 with TRBJ1-2; 7 nucleotides agree with TRBD1. The J segment lost 3 bases and the V segment lost 1 base, leaving 0 bases of the junction unmatched. CDR1 is SGHRS and CDR2 is YFSETQ in the germline V gene. The CDR3 contains 13 residues. Here the CDR3 DNA reads TGCGCCAGCAGCTTGACAGGGGACTATGGCTACACCTTC. Translated: CASSLTGDYGYTF.

The count of this clone is one. The CDR3 DNA is TGTGCCAGCAGCTTAGCTCTAGCGGGACCCTACGAGCAGTACTTC. It is translated as CASSLALAGPYEQYF. The rearrangement links TRBV7-7 to TRBJ2-7, with 9 bases that match TRBD2. Germline V gene sequence: CDR1 SSHAT, CDR2 FNYEAQ (reference sequence). The J segment lost 2 bases and the V segment lost 0 bases, leaving 2 bases of the junction unmatched. The CDR3 contains 15 residues.

J is TRBJ2-3 and V is TRBV2; D not certain. Germline CDR1 and CDR2: SNHLY and FYNNEI. V was cut by 3 bases and J by 3 bases, with 10 bases left in between. The length of the CDR3 is 14 residues. The CDR3 sequence is CASSDVGRTDTQYF. In nucleotides, the CDR3 is TGTGCCAGCAGTGACGTGGGCCGGACAGATACGCAGTATTTT.

This clone was counted a few times. V gene TRBV4-1 combines with J gene TRBJ1-6; D is unclear. Trimming stripped 0 bases from V and 2 bases from J, with 14 bases between. The CDR3 sequence is 18 residues long. Germline V gives CDR1 MGHRA, CDR2 YSYEKL. The CDR3 reads CASSQDSNSQAYNSPLHF. In nucleotides, the CDR3 is TGCGCCAGCAGCCAAGATTCTAACAGCCAGGCCTATAATTCACCCCTCCACTTT.

The chain couples TRBV5-1 to TRBJ1-1; D gene unclear. V was cut by 2 bases and J by 8 bases, with 10 bases left in between. CDR1 is SGHRS and CDR2 is YFSETQ in the germline V gene. This CDR3 has 12 amino acids. This CDR3 is CASSFDTGEAFF. DNA of the CDR3: TGCGCCAGCAGCTTCGACACCGGAGAAGCTTTCTTT.

This chain joins TRBV29-1 and TRBJ2-1; a weak D match, TRBD1 (6 bases). The V and J ends lost 5 bases and 9 bases respectively, with 17 bases between them. Germline V gene sequence: CDR1 SQVTM, CDR2 ANQGSEA. The CDR3 totals 13 residues. Here the CDR3 reads CSVRSQGSSEQFF. Written as DNA, the CDR3 is TGCAGCGTTCGTTCCCAGGGGAGTAGTGAGCAGTTCTTC.

CDR3 bases: TGTGCCAGCAGCTTAGCACAGGGGGAGTGGGGCACTGAAGCTTTCTTT. Encoded protein: CASSLAQGEWGTEAFF. The rearrangement joins TRBV7-9 to TRBJ1-1, with 8 bases identical to TRBD1. The CDR3 spans 16 residues. Germline assignment: CDR1 SEHNR and CDR2 FQNEAQ (reference sequence). The J segment lost 4 bases and the V segment lost 0 bases, leaving 7 bases of the junction unmatched.

The chain links TRBV9 to TRBJ2-3, with a weak D call TRBD2 (6 bases). This CDR3 is built from 13 residues. CDR1 SGDLS and CDR2 YYNGEE come from the germline V gene. V lost 4 bases and J lost 4, with 10 bases in between. CDR3 sequence (DNA): TGTGCCAGCAGCACCCGGGAGCCAGATACGCAGTATTTT. The encoded protein is CASSTREPDTQYF.

The chain links TRBV5-1 to TRBJ2-1, with TRBD1 as a possible D gene (6 bases). The CDR3 loop spans 13 amino acids. Germline V lookup: CDR1 SGHRS, CDR2 YFSETQ. Deletions cut 0 bases from V and 14 bases from J, with 15 bases between. Written as DNA, the CDR3 is TGCGCCAGCAGCTTGGCCTTGGGGGCCTCGGAGTTCTTC. This gives the protein CASSLALGASEFF. The full variable domain, its missing parts supplied by reference TRBV5-1 and TRBJ2-1, is KAGVTQTPRYLIKTRGQQVTLSCSPISGHRSVSWYQQTPGQGLQFLFEYFSETQRNKGNFPGRFSGRQFSNSRSEMNVSTLELGDSALYLCASSLALGASEFFGPGTRLTVL.

This clone has more than one count but fewer than ten. The chain couples TRBV7-9 to TRBJ1-2; 12 bases are shared with TRBD1. Germline V gene lookup returns CDR1 SEHNR and CDR2 FQNEAQ (reference sequence). The CDR3 totals 14 residues. The V and J ends lost 5 bases and 8 bases, in that order; junction bases with no gene match: 6. CDR3 DNA sequence: TGTGCCAGCAGCGGGACAGGGGGCGCGGGCGGCTACACCTTC. Encoded protein: CASSGTGGAGGYTF.

The chain recombines TRBV6-5 with TRBJ1-2, with 7 bases lining up with TRBD1. CDR3 length equals 13 residues. Trimming removed 6 bases from V and 5 bases from J; junction bases left unmatched: 6. The V gene's germline CDR1 is MNHEY and CDR2 SVGAGI. The DNA for the CDR3 is TGTGCCAGCAGCCGAGACAGGGATTATGGCTACACCTTC. Amino acids: CASSRDRDYGYTF.

The chain combines TRBV19 with TRBJ1-4; 7 bases fit TRBD1. CDR3 length: 15 residues. Looked up from germline, CDR1 is LNHDA and CDR2 is SQIVND (reference sequence). V trimming: 4 bases; J trimming: 5 bases; junction bases outside the gene matches: 7. The CDR3 bases are TGTGCCAGTAGTAAGAGACAGGGAGAGAATGAAAAACTGTTTTTT. Its translation is CASSKRQGENEKLFF.

The gene calls are TRBV6-5 and TRBJ1-4, with a tentative D call TRBD1 (5 bases). Germline values: CDR1 MNHEY, CDR2 SVGAGI. The V end was cut by 5 bases, the J end by 16 bases, with 17 bases between. The CDR3 length is 12 residues. CDR3 sequence reads: CASSIFGGRRFF. The CDR3 DNA is TGTGCCAGCAGTATCTTCGGGGGTAGAAGGTTTTTT.